This T cell receptor (beta chain) was identified during a study of memory CD4+ T cells and cytomegalovirus serostatus. The table came from immunoSEQ multiplex PCR; TCRdb's copy has only in-frame clones and leaves some out. The sample has 84,000 or so clones, over 80% seen once. Remarks on this clone: Its antigen is currently unknown.

The study's findings and limits: Median bootstrapped AUC for CMV status was approximately 0.95 originally, about 0.9 US-trained.

Single viable CD3+CD4+CD8-CD45RO+ cells were sorted as the memory CD4+ T cells. V lost 5 bases and J lost 2; bases outside the gene matches: 7. Looked up from germline, CDR1 is SGHNT and CDR2 is YENEEA. CDR3 length equals 15 residues. Sequenced material: memory CD4+ T cells from blood. The receptor comes from an adult in good health and CMV-seronegative. The rearrangement links TRBV11-3 to TRBJ2-3, with 7 bases identical to TRBD2. This chain's CDR3 is CASSDSGFNTDTQYF. For the CDR3, the DNA is TGTGCCAGCAGCGATAGCGGGTTCAACACAGATACGCAGTATTTT.